The 14 T cell receptor beta chains below were found in one sample sequenced in a study of blood T cell repertoires in COVID-19. Clones were read by immunoSEQ multiplex PCR, and TCRdb kept only the in-frame ones, dropping some. Of 300,000 to 450,000 clones listed, approximately 89% are singletons. What was sequenced was peripheral blood. The receptors stem from a woman aged 55-75 years with COVID-19, enrolled during active disease.

The chain joins TRBV28 to TRBJ2-5; the match to TRBD1 covers 7 bases. The CDR3 has 13 amino acids. J was trimmed by 4 bases and V by 3 bases; bases with no gene match: 2. Germline loops: CDR1 MDHEN, CDR2 SYDVKM. The CDR3 is CASSFGQAETQYF. The CDR3, as DNA: TGTGCCAGCAGTTTTGGACAGGCAGAGACCCAGTACTTC.

This chain uses TRBV6-5 with TRBJ1-2; 7 bases map to TRBD1. After removal of 8 bases from V and 4 bases from J, the junction contained 10 bases not matched to a gene. CDR1 and CDR2 from the germline V gene are MNHEY and SVGAGI. This CDR3 comprises 14 residues. CDR3: CASGSGRTGYGYTF. DNA of the CDR3: TGTGCCAGCGGCTCGGGACGGACAGGCTATGGCTACACCTTC.

The chain uses TRBV14 and TRBJ1-3; a weak D match, TRBD1 (5 bases). The ends were cut back, 2 bases at V and 0 bases at J, with 14 bases in the middle. CDR1 is SGHDN, CDR2 FVKESK, per germline. This CDR3 has 17 residues. The CDR3 nucleotides read TGTGCCAGCAGCCAACACTGGGGGGGAATCTCTGGAAACACCATATATTTT. It encodes CASSQHWGGISGNTIYF.

The chain couples TRBV7-2 to TRBJ2-3; the D is unclear. V shed 4 bases and J shed 0 bases, with 8 bases lying between them. This CDR3 has 14 amino acids. Germline assignment: CDR1 SGHTA and CDR2 FQGNSA. The CDR3 loop is CASSSRPSTDTQYF. The CDR3 bases are TGTGCCAGCAGCTCCCGTCCCAGCACAGATACGCAGTATTTT.

The DNA for the CDR3 is TGTGCCAGCAGCCACCGCCTGGGGCCTAGTAGGGAGACCCAGTACTTC. Amino acids: CASSHRLGPSRETQYF. This chain connects TRBV7-6 to TRBJ2-5; a weak D match, TRBD1 (5 bases). V lost 5 bases to trimming and J lost 5 bases, with 21 bases between them. CDR1 and CDR2 from the germline V gene are SGHVS and FNYEAQ. This CDR3 is 16 amino acids long.

The chain recombines TRBV4-1 with TRBJ1-2, with 8 bases lining up with TRBD1. The CDR3 is 16 amino acids. Germline V CDR1 and CDR2: MGHRA, YSYEKL. V was pared by 2 bases and J by 4 bases, with 9 bases of the junction left unmatched. The CDR3 sequence is CASSQLTRGRGYGYTF. The CDR3 nucleotides are TGCGCCAGCAGCCAACTAACCAGGGGGCGCGGCTATGGCTACACCTTC.

This chain uses TRBV19 with TRBJ2-4; D might be TRBD1 (5 bases). Germline lookup yields CDR1 LNHDA and CDR2 SQIVND (reference sequence). V was pared by 4 bases and J by 4 bases, with 11 bases between. The CDR3 runs to 14 residues. CDR3 nucleotide sequence: TGTGCCAGTAGTAAAAAGGACACAAAAAACATTCAGTACTTC. Its translation is CASSKKDTKNIQYF.

CDR3 region: CASIHAGQGGTEAFF. CDR3 in DNA: TGTGCCAGCATTCACGCAGGACAGGGGGGGACTGAAGCTTTCTTT. The chain is built from TRBV28 and TRBJ1-1; 10 bases map to TRBD1. From germline, CDR1 is MDHEN and CDR2 SYDVKM. V gave up 7 bases and J gave up 5 bases; unmatched junction bases: 10. The CDR3 has 15 amino acids.

The CDR3 bases are TGTGCCAGCAGCGAAGACGACAGCTCCTACAATGAGCAGTTCTTC. Translating it yields CASSEDDSSYNEQFF. The chain employs TRBV7-6 and TRBJ2-1, with D possibly being TRBD1 (5 bases). The V end lost 5 bases, the J end lost 0 bases, and 11 bases lay between the germline ends. Germline V CDR1 and CDR2: SGHVS, FNYEAQ. The CDR3 contains 15 residues. Together with reference TRBV7-6 and TRBJ2-1, the CDR3 gives the full variable domain: GAGVSQSPRYKVTKRGQDVALRCDPISGHVSLYWYRQALGQGPEFLTYFNYEAQQDKSGLPNDRFSAERPEGSISTLTIQRTEQRDSAMYRCASSEDDSSYNEQFFGPGTRLTVL.

V and J are TRBV7-2 and TRBJ2-7; 10 positions agree with TRBD1. In germline, CDR1 is SGHTA, CDR2 FQGNSA. The CDR3 is 15 residues long. The V segment lost 2 bases and the J segment 5 bases; nucleotides outside the gene matches: 6. This CDR3 is CASSLMGQGIHEQYF. CDR3 bases: TGTGCCAGCAGCTTAATGGGACAGGGGATCCACGAGCAGTACTTC.

The chain is built from TRBV11-2 and TRBJ2-1, with 10 bases identical to TRBD2. CDR3 length equals 15 residues. Germline lookup yields CDR1 SGHAT and CDR2 FQNNGV. The trim removed 3 bases at V and 2 bases at J, leaving 1 base unmatched. The DNA for the CDR3 is TGTGCCAGCAGCTTTAGCGGGGGGACCTACAATGAGCAGTTCTTC. This encodes CASSFSGGTYNEQFF. The whole variable domain, filled in from reference TRBV11-2 and TRBJ2-1, reads EAGVAQSPRYKIIEKRQSVAFWCNPISGHATLYWYQQILGQGPKLLIQFQNNGVVDDSQLPKDRFSAERLKGVDSTLKIQPAKLEDSAVYLCASSFSGGTYNEQFFGPGTRLTVL.

About this clone: A much larger clone differs from this one at a single base, so this may be a read error. The chain joins TRBV20-1 to TRBJ1-3, with D perhaps TRBD1 (6 bases). This CDR3 has 14 amino acids. The germline V gene has CDR1 DFQATT and CDR2 SNEGSKA (reference sequence). CDR3 sequence: CSASVTGSGNAIYF. For the CDR3, the DNA is TGCAGTGCTAGTGTGACAGGTAGTGGAAACGCCATATATTTT.

The V gene is TRBV9, the J gene TRBJ2-3, with 14 nucleotides matching TRBD2. CDR3 length: 16 amino acids. Germline V lookup: CDR1 SGDLS, CDR2 YYNGEE. The V and J ends lost 4 bases and 8 bases, in that order; junction bases with no gene match: 9. The DNA of the CDR3 is TGTGCCAGCAGCACCCAGACTAGCGGGGGGGCGGGTACGCAGTATTTT. It yields the protein CASSTQTSGGAGTQYF. Using reference TRBV9 and TRBJ2-3 for the parts outside the CDR3, the full variable domain is DSGVTQTPKHLITATGQRVTLRCSPRSGDLSVYWYQQSLDQGLQFLIQYYNGEERAKGNILERFSAQQFPDLHSELNLSSLELGDSALYFCASSTQTSGGAGTQYFGPGTRLTVL.

This chain uses TRBV2 with TRBJ2-5, with D hard to call. Between the trimmed V and J ends, which lost 3 bases and 3 bases, there was a span of 11 bases. CDR1 and CDR2 (germline): SNHLY, FYNNEI. The CDR3 sequence is 14 residues long. CDR3 loop: CASSDRSLKETQYF. The CDR3 DNA is TGTGCCAGCAGTGACCGGAGCCTCAAAGAGACCCAGTACTTC.